This TCR beta chain was recovered during a study of cytomegalovirus exposure and HLA in healthy donors. This clone was detected only once. The PCR employed 60 Vbeta primers together with 13 Jbeta primers. Repertoires were generated with immunoSEQ multiplex PCR, while TCRdb's copy carries only in-frame clones and drops some. This repertoire shows about 62,000 clones, less than 85% found once; its top ten account for 4.5% to 6%. V dropped 6 bases and J dropped 6 bases, with 15 bases sitting between them. The CDR3 length is 15 residues. Germline V gene data show CDR1 as MNHEY and CDR2 as SVGAGI. The chain recombines TRBV6-5 with TRBJ1-6; the D gene is possibly TRBD1 (5 bases). This receptor was taken from a woman aged 25 to 45 in good health and CMV-seronegative. The sequenced sample consisted of PBMCs. The CDR3 DNA reads as TGTGCCAGCAGGGAACAGGATTTTGCTAATTCACCCCTCCACTTT. Translating it yields CASREQDFANSPLHF.